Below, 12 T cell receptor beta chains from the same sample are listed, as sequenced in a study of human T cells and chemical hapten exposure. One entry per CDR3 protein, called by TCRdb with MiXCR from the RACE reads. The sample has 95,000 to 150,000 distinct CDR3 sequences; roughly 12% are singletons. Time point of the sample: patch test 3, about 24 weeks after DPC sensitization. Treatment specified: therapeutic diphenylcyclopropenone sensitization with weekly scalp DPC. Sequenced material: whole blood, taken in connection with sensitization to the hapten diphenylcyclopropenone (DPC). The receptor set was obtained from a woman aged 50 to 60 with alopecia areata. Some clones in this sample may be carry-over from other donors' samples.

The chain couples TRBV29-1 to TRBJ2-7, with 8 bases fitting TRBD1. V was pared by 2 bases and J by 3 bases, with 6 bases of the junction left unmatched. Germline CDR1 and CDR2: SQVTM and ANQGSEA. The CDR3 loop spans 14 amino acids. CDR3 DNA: TGCAGCGTTGAAAGAGACAGGGGCGGCTACGAGCAGTACTTC. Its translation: CSVERDRGGYEQYF.

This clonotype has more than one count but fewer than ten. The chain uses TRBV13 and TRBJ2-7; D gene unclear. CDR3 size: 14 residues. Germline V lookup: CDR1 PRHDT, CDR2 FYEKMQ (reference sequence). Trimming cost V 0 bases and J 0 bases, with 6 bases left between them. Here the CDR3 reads CASSLGHTSYEQYF. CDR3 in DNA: TGTGCCAGCAGCTTAGGACATACCTCCTACGAGCAGTACTTC.

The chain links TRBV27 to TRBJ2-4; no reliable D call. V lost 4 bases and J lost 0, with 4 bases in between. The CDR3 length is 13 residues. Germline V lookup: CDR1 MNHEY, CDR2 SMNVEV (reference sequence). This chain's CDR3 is CASSSLAKNIQYF. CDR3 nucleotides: TGTGCCAGCAGTTCCCTAGCCAAAAACATTCAGTACTTC.

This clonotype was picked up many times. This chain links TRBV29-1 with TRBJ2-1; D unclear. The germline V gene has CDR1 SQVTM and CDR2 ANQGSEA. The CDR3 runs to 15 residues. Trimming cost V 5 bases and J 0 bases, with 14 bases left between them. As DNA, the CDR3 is TGCAGCGTTAAGAATACGCCGACCTCCTACAATGAGCAGTTCTTC. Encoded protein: CSVKNTPTSYNEQFF.

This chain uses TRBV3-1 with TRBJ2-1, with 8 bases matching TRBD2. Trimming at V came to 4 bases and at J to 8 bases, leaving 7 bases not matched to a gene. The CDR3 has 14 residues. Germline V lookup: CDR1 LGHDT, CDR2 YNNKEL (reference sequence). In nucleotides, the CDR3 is TGTGCCAGCAGCCTCTCCGGACTAGCCCATGAGCAGTTCTTC. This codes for CASSLSGLAHEQFF.

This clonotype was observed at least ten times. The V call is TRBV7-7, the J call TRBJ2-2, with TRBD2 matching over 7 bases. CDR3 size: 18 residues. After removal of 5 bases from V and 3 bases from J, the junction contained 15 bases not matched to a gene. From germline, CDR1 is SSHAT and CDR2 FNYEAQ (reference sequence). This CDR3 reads CASSPHSRGSGDTGELFF. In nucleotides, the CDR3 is TGTGCCAGCAGCCCGCACAGTCGCGGGAGCGGAGACACCGGGGAGCTGTTTTTT.

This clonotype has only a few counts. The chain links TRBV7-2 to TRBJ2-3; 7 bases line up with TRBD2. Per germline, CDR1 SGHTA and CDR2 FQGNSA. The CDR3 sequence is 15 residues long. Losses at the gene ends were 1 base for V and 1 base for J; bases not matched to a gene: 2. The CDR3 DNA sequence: TGTGCCAGCAGCTTAGGAGCGGGACGCACAGATACGCAGTATTTT. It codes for CASSLGAGRTDTQYF.

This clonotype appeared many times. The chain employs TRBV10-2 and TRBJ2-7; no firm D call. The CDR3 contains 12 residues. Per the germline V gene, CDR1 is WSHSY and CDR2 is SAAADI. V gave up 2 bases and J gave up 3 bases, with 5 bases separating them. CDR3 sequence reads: CASSELRYEQYF. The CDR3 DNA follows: TGCGCCAGCAGTGAGCTACGCTACGAGCAGTACTTC.

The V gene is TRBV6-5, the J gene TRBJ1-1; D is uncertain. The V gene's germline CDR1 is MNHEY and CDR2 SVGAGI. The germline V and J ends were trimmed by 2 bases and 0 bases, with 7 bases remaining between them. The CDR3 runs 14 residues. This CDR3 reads CASSYERVNTEAFF. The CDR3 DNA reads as TGTGCCAGCAGTTACGAGCGAGTGAACACTGAAGCTTTCTTT.

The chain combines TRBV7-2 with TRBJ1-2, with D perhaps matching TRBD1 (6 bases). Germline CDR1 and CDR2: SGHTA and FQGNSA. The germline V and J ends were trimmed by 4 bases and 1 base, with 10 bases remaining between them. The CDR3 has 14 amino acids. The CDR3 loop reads CASSSDSGNYGYTF. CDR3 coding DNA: TGTGCCAGCAGCTCGGACAGCGGTAACTATGGCTACACCTTC.

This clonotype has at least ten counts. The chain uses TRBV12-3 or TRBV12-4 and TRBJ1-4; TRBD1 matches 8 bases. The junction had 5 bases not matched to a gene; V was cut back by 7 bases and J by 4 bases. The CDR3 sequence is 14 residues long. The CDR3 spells CASKGQGDNEKLFF. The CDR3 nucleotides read TGTGCCAGCAAAGGACAGGGAGATAATGAAAAACTGTTTTTT.

The CDR3 DNA reads as TGTGCCAGCAGCCCGGACCGGGACACCTATGGCTACACCTTC. It encodes CASSPDRDTYGYTF. V gene TRBV5-6 combines with J gene TRBJ1-2; a weak D match, TRBD1 (6 bases). CDR3 size: 14 residues. Germline V lookup: CDR1 SGHDT, CDR2 YYEEEE. V lost 4 bases and J lost 4, with 14 bases in between.